A single sample is the source of the 11 T cell receptor beta chains below, sequenced in a study of CD8 T cells in Susac syndrome. RNA amounts of roughly 0.45 to 1 ug underwent reverse transcription with random hexamers. TCRdb analysed the immunoSEQ multiplex PCR reads with MiXCR anew, one entry per CDR3 protein. Of some 190,000 distinct CDR3 sequences listed, less than 95% were seen once; the top ten hold around 0.11%. Sequenced sample: CD4+ T cells from PBMCs. All receptors derive from a human donor in good health.

V and J are TRBV29-1 and TRBJ2-7, with D unclear. Germline CDR1 is SQVTM and CDR2 is ANQGSEA. Trimming cost V 2 bases and J 2 bases, with 4 bases left between them. There are 11 residues in the CDR3. The CDR3 region has the DNA TGCAGCGTTGAATCCCCCTACGAGCAGTACTTC. The encoded protein is CSVESPYEQYF.

The chain is built from TRBV12-3 or TRBV12-4 and TRBJ1-5; D remains ambiguous. V gave up 5 bases and J gave up 1 base, with 18 bases separating them. The CDR3 loop spans 17 amino acids. In nucleotides, the CDR3 is TGTGCCAGCAGTACGGGGAGTAGGGCAATAAGCAATCAGCCCCAGCATTTT. Protein sequence: CASSTGSRAISNQPQHF.

V and J are TRBV20-1 and TRBJ2-7; weak D call: TRBD1 (6 bases). Germline lookup yields CDR1 DFQATT and CDR2 SNEGSKA (reference sequence). With 3 bases removed from V and 7 bases from J, the gap between germline ends came to 28 bases. The CDR3 has 17 amino acids. CDR3 in amino acids: CSASPTLQGPTQREQYF. The CDR3 DNA reads as TGCAGTGCTAGCCCTACTTTACAGGGACCCACACAGCGTGAGCAGTACTTC.

The V gene is TRBV19, the J gene TRBJ2-4, with 12 bases matching TRBD2. This CDR3 has 14 amino acids. Germline CDR1 LNHDA, CDR2 SQIVND (reference sequence). V shed 10 bases and J 1 base; nucleotides not matched to a gene: 2. The CDR3 region has the DNA TGTGCCACGACTAGCGGGAGTGCCAAAAACATTCAGTACTTC. Its translation: CATTSGSAKNIQYF.

V and J are TRBV15 and TRBJ2-4; perhaps D is TRBD1 or TRBD2 (5 bases each). V lost 11 bases and J lost 7, with 18 bases in between. This CDR3 contains 13 residues. Germline lookup yields CDR1 LNHNV and CDR2 YYDKDF (reference sequence). The CDR3 is CAASDGWGNIQYF. In nucleotides, the CDR3 is TGTGCCGCCTCGGACGGTTGGGGGAACATTCAGTACTTC.

This chain connects TRBV7-8 to TRBJ2-4; TRBD2 agrees at 7 bases. Germline V gene lookup returns CDR1 SGHVS and CDR2 FQNEAQ. This CDR3 is built from 16 residues. The J segment lost 1 base and the V segment lost 4 bases, leaving 7 bases of the junction unmatched. CDR3 bases: TGTGCCAGCAGCTCGTGGGAGGGCCGGGCCAAAAACATTCAGTACTTC. The encoded protein is CASSSWEGRAKNIQYF.

J is TRBJ2-2 and V is TRBV7-7; no clear D. Looked up from germline, CDR1 is SSHAT and CDR2 is FNYEAQ (reference sequence). With 1 base removed from V and 3 bases from J, the gap between germline ends came to 6 bases. CDR3 length: 14 residues. CDR3 nucleotides: TGTGCCAGCAGCTTAGGACAAGACACCGGGGAGCTGTTTTTT. Its protein is CASSLGQDTGELFF.

V usage is TRBV7-2 and J usage is TRBJ2-7; D unresolved. In germline, CDR1 is SGHTA, CDR2 FQGNSA. This CDR3 is built from 13 residues. V dropped 5 bases and J dropped 4 bases, with 12 bases sitting between them. The chain's CDR3 is CASSLSWGYEQYF. For the CDR3, the DNA is TGTGCCAGCAGCCTTAGTTGGGGATACGAGCAGTACTTC.

The chain combines TRBV15 with TRBJ2-3; TRBD1 matches 9 bases. This CDR3 region has 15 residues. Germline CDR1 LNHNV, CDR2 YYDKDF (reference sequence). The junction had 3 bases not matched to a gene; V was cut back by 4 bases and J by 1 base. DNA of the CDR3: TGTGCCACCAGCACGGGACAGGGCGGCACAGATACGCAGTATTTT. This gives the protein CATSTGQGGTDTQYF. Filled out from reference TRBV15 and TRBJ2-3, the complete variable domain reads DAMVIQNPRYQVTQFGKPVTLSCSQTLNHNVMYWYQQKSSQAPKLLFHYYDKDFNNEADTPDNFQSRRPNTSFCFLDIRSPGLGDTAMYLCATSTGQGGTDTQYFGPGTRLTVL.

The J gene is TRBJ2-3, the V gene TRBV20-1; 7 nucleotides align to TRBD1. The CDR3 runs to 15 residues. Germline lookup yields CDR1 DFQATT and CDR2 SNEGSKA (reference sequence). The V segment lost 5 bases and the J segment 0 bases; nucleotides outside the gene matches: 8. CDR3 protein: CSAGDRQTSTDTQYF. CDR3 coding DNA: TGCAGTGCTGGGGACAGACAAACTAGCACAGATACGCAGTATTTT.

The J gene is TRBJ2-7, the V gene TRBV4-3; 8 bases line up with TRBD1. Germline trimming cut 4 bases from V and 4 bases from J; bases unmatched to any gene: 3. Germline assignment: CDR1 LGHNA and CDR2 YSLEER. The CDR3 runs to 13 residues. As DNA, the CDR3 is TGCGCCAGCAGCCTGGACAGGGAGTACGAGCAGTACTTC. Protein: CASSLDREYEQYF.